This record concerns one TCR beta chain sequence. Its antigen is not identified. The data stem from a study of CD8+CD57+ T cells in acquired aplastic anemia. Study in general: Sorted CD4+ and CD8+ cells gave a mean 3.2 ug DNA, range roughly 0.19 to 30 ug. On average, healthy donors gave 9 million to 11 million reads for CD4+ cells. General study results and limits: CD8+ Simpson's diversity showed no significant patient-control difference. Patients and controls shared 25 to 35 CD8+ CDR3 sequences, highly expressed in patients.

Genomic DNA constituted the template upon which TCR beta VDJ and CDR3 profiling was performed. From the reads, TCRdb called clonotypes with MiXCR, one entry per CDR3 protein. This sample has 350,000 to 450,000 distinct CDR3 sequences, with about two thirds found just once. The germline gives CDR1 DFQATT, CDR2 SNEGSKA (reference sequence). The CDR3 is 19 residues long. The V gene lost 1 base and the J gene lost 2 bases, with 21 bases spanning the gap. The chain recombines TRBV20-1 with TRBJ2-6; D ambiguous. What was sequenced was sorted CD4+, CD8+, or CD8+CD57+ T cells (not recorded which) from PBMCs. This receptor was identified in a human donor in good health, serving as a control. CDR3 amino acids: CSARVAANELWTGANVLTF. CDR3 DNA sequence: TGCAGTGCTAGAGTCGCGGCCAACGAGCTTTGGACTGGGGCCAACGTCCTGACTTTC.